A selection of T cell receptor beta chains follows, all from one sample in a study of cytomegalovirus exposure and HLA in healthy donors. TCRdb keeps only in-frame clones here, not all; method: immunoSEQ multiplex PCR. The repertoire has around 150,000 clones, around 78% of them found once; the top ten carry around 3.3%. Sequenced sample: PBMCs. The receptors stem from a woman aged 40 to 49 in good health and CMV-seronegative. The conserved cysteine and the conserved F or W are not part of the CDR3 here. Fields, in order: CDR3 protein, J gene, V gene, D gene. D genes are given only for firm matches.

ATRQGSTNYGYT	TRBJ1-2	TRBV2	TRBD1
ASSAWDRGRTEAF	TRBJ1-1	TRBV5-1	TRBD1
ASSPMAGSGANVLT	TRBJ2-6	TRBV18	.
ASSAGNWGEAF	TRBJ1-1	TRBV6-1	.
ASSIDTRFGYT	TRBJ1-2	TRBV19	.
ASSSGGGYEKLF	TRBJ1-4	TRBV7-2	.
AISDPRGSGETQY	TRBJ2-5	TRBV10-3	.
ASSIIAGGRDEQF	TRBJ2-1	TRBV19	TRBD2
ASSVLAGGDTQY	TRBJ2-3	TRBV9	TRBD2
ASSYYSLNTEAF	TRBJ1-1	TRBV6-5	.
ASSPQGLDGYT	TRBJ1-2	TRBV2	.
ASSSPGTGASDEQF	TRBJ2-1	TRBV5-1	TRBD1
ASSPRQEPGNTIY	TRBJ1-3	TRBV7-9	.
ASSQDPGGDYGYT	TRBJ1-2	TRBV4-1	.
ASSVARQIVTDTQY	TRBJ2-3	TRBV9	.
ASSYSTSGSTEAF	TRBJ1-1	TRBV6-6	.
ASSPGTSGPTDTQY	TRBJ2-3	TRBV4-1	TRBD2
ASRDSSGANVLT	TRBJ2-6	TRBV5-1	TRBD1
ASSRGSEAF	TRBJ1-1	TRBV6-4	.
ATSGIQGARRQPQH	TRBJ1-5	TRBV15	TRBD1
ARVTGNGAKNIQY	TRBJ2-4	TRBV19	TRBD1
ASSPSLAGGPTEAF	TRBJ1-1	TRBV18	.
ASSQVLSQPQH	TRBJ1-5	TRBV4-1	.
ASSYRGSYT	TRBJ1-2	TRBV27	.
ASSLQERGISHEQY	TRBJ2-7	TRBV7-8	TRBD2
ASSLLIGTGADEQF	TRBJ2-1	TRBV18	TRBD1
ASSEWGQTPGELF	TRBJ2-2	TRBV2	.
ASSRSRGNQPQH	TRBJ1-5	TRBV2	.
ASSLGGRTDTQY	TRBJ2-3	TRBV5-1	.
ASSRQVSYEQY	TRBJ2-7	TRBV2	.
ASSPILQGANEKLF	TRBJ1-4	TRBV18	TRBD1
SVDRRATDTQY	TRBJ2-3	TRBV29-1	.
ASSQMTDSPLH	TRBJ1-6	TRBV4-1	.
ASSQSQGATEKLF	TRBJ1-4	TRBV19	TRBD1
ASRPDRVTEAF	TRBJ1-1	TRBV28	TRBD1
ASSLLGGRAYEQY	TRBJ2-7	TRBV28	.
ASSLEGAGTEAF	TRBJ1-1	TRBV5-1	.
ASSHGLAGSRTDTQY	TRBJ2-3	TRBV11-2	TRBD2
ASSGRASGGYEQY	TRBJ2-7	TRBV5-4	TRBD2
ANSLPGTGYYEQY	TRBJ2-7	TRBV5-1	TRBD1
ASSPGTAGAKEETQY	TRBJ2-5	TRBV7-9	.
ASSQDLGRGNIQY	TRBJ2-4	TRBV4-2	.
ASADRVRRHEQY	TRBJ2-7	TRBV2	TRBD1
ASSLAPGGEETQY	TRBJ2-5	TRBV5-1	TRBD2
ASSLATGRNTEAF	TRBJ1-1	TRBV5-1	.
SVARQLRTEAF	TRBJ1-1	TRBV29-1	.